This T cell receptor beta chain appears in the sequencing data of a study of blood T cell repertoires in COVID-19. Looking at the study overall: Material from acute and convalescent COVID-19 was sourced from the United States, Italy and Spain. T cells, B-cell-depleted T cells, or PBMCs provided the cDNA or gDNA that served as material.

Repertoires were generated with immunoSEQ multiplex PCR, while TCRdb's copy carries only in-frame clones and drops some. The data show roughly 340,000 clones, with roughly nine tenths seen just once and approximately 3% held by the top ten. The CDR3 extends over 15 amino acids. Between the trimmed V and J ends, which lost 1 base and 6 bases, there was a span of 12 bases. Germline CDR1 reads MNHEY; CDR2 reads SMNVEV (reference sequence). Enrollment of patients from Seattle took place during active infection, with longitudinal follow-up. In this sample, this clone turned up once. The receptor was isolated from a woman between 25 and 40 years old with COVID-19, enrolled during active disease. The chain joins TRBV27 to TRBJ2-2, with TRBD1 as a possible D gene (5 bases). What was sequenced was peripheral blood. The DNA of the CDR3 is TGTGCCAGCAGTTTATGGGCAGGGCTTGCCGGGGAGCTGTTTTTT. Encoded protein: CASSLWAGLAGELFF.